Below, 23 T cell receptor beta chains from the same sample are listed, as sequenced in a study of blood T cells in healthy people across ages. A second PCR of about 7 to 12 cycles used a sample-barcoded 5' primer and a J-beta primer mix. In TCRdb, the 5' RACE reads were re-called with MiXCR into one record per CDR3 protein. The data show about 810,000 distinct CDR3 sequences, roughly 40% seen once. The sequencing sample was made of blood. Source of these receptors: a man younger than 35 in good health.

This clonotype showed up just a few times. V and J are TRBV24-1 and TRBJ1-5; no reliable D call. Germline V gene sequence: CDR1 KGHDR, CDR2 SFDVKD. CDR3 length: 14 amino acids. The ends were cut back, 9 bases at V and 0 bases at J, with 11 bases in the middle. This CDR3 is CATGLRNSNQPQHF. The CDR3 region has the DNA TGTGCCACCGGGTTGAGAAATAGCAATCAGCCCCAGCATTTT.

The sample holds a few counts of this clonotype. The V call is TRBV9, the J call TRBJ2-3; 12 bases fit TRBD2. The CDR3 covers 15 residues. V shed 7 bases and J 5 bases; nucleotides not matched to a gene: 8. Germline V gene lookup returns CDR1 SGDLS and CDR2 YYNGEE. CDR3 residues: CASSTSGGVVDTQYF. CDR3 in DNA: TGTGCCAGCTCGACTAGCGGGGGAGTGGTAGATACGCAGTATTTT.

This clonotype was counted only a few times. This rearrangement joins TRBV27 to TRBJ1-2; D gene unclear. V was trimmed by 2 bases and J by 4 bases, leaving 8 bases between them. There are 13 residues in the CDR3. Germline CDR1 is MNHEY and CDR2 is SMNVEV (reference sequence). This CDR3 reads CASSLGPFYGYTF. CDR3 sequence (DNA): TGTGCCAGCAGTTTAGGACCTTTCTATGGCTACACCTTC.

This clonotype was seen a few times. The chain links TRBV27 to TRBJ2-1, with 11 bases aligning to TRBD2. V shed 1 base and J 4 bases; nucleotides not matched to a gene: 9. The CDR3 runs to 18 residues. In germline, CDR1 is MNHEY, CDR2 SMNVEV (reference sequence). CDR3 protein: CASSLLASGGPKYNEQFF. The CDR3 nucleotides are TGTGCCAGCAGTTTATTGGCTAGCGGGGGGCCAAAATACAATGAGCAGTTCTTC.

This clonotype came up a few times. The chain has TRBV4-1 and TRBJ2-3, with no clear D. V lost 0 bases and J 2 bases, leaving 12 bases between the germline ends. The CDR3 covers 16 residues. The germline gives CDR1 MGHRA, CDR2 YSYEKL. CDR3 sequence reads: CASSQDTVSNTDTQYF. The CDR3 DNA is TGCGCCAGCAGCCAAGATACAGTGAGTAACACAGATACGCAGTATTTT.

The chain employs TRBV6-5 and TRBJ2-3, with 7 positions matching TRBD2. In germline, CDR1 is MNHEY, CDR2 SVGAGI. The ends lost 4 bases at V and 2 bases at J; junction bases unmatched: 12. This CDR3 has 17 amino acids. The CDR3 loop is CASSWGFGGRDTDTQYF. CDR3 coding DNA: TGTGCCAGCAGTTGGGGTTTTGGAGGGAGGGACACAGATACGCAGTATTTT.

The gene calls are TRBV5-1 and TRBJ2-7, with D uncertain. The germline V and J ends were trimmed by 2 bases and 7 bases, with 13 bases remaining between them. The CDR3 sequence is 13 residues long. Per germline, CDR1 SGHRS and CDR2 YFSETQ. In DNA, the CDR3 is TGCGCCAGCAGCTTAAGGGCTGGAAATGAGCAGTACTTC. Encoded protein: CASSLRAGNEQYF.

The chain has TRBV4-3 and TRBJ2-2, with TRBD1 matching 7 bases. Trimming at V came to 4 bases and at J to 6 bases, leaving 11 bases not matched to a gene. Germline values: CDR1 LGHNA, CDR2 YSLEER. The CDR3 runs 16 residues. The CDR3 sequence is CASSRTGARRAGELFF. Here the CDR3 DNA reads TGCGCCAGCAGCCGTACAGGGGCAAGGCGCGCCGGGGAGCTGTTTTTT.

The rearrangement uses TRBV10-3 and TRBJ2-7, with D unclear. Germline values: CDR1 ENHRY, CDR2 SYGVKD. The CDR3 length is 13 residues. V shed 2 bases and J shed 2 bases, with 7 bases lying between them. The CDR3 reads CAISERRTYEQYF. In nucleotides, the CDR3 is TGTGCCATCAGTGAGCGACGGACCTACGAGCAGTACTTC.

This clonotype was recorded only once. This may be a read error: a much more frequent sequence differs by one nucleotide. V gene TRBV2 combines with J gene TRBJ1-4, with 8 bases that match TRBD1. Trimming at V came to 4 bases and at J to 7 bases, leaving 8 bases not matched to a gene. The CDR3 is made up of 15 amino acids. Germline values: CDR1 SNHLY, CDR2 FYNNEI. Here the CDR3 DNA reads TGTGCCAGCAGTGGATCCGGGACAGGAAGTGAAAAACTGTTTTTT. Its protein is CASSGSGTGSEKLFF.

The table lists this clonotype with a few counts. This rearrangement joins TRBV12-3 or TRBV12-4 to TRBJ1-1; D ambiguous. With 0 bases removed from V and 4 bases from J, the gap between germline ends came to 12 bases. The CDR3 loop spans 15 amino acids. The DNA for the CDR3 is TGTGCCAGCAGTTTAGCGGGCTATACGGGCACTGAAGCTTTCTTT. It translates to CASSLAGYTGTEAFF.

The gene calls are TRBV6-2 or TRBV6-3 and TRBJ2-1; 12 bases align to TRBD2. The CDR3 spans 19 residues. The germline V gene encodes CDR1 MNHEY and CDR2 SVGEGT. The V and J ends lost 4 bases and 0 bases, in that order; junction bases with no gene match: 10. CDR3 nucleotide sequence: TGTGCCAGCAGTTCAACCCGGACTAGCGGGGAAAGCTCCTACAATGAGCAGTTCTTC. It is translated as CASSSTRTSGESSYNEQFF.

V is TRBV29-1 and J is TRBJ2-1; TRBD2 agrees at 8 bases. J lost 5 bases, V lost 6 bases, and 3 bases had no gene match. CDR3 length equals 12 residues. The germline gives CDR1 SQVTM, CDR2 ANQGSEA. CDR3 residues: CSVRGDHNEQFF. DNA for the CDR3: TGCAGCGTGCGGGGGGACCACAATGAGCAGTTCTTC.

The chain employs TRBV5-1 and TRBJ2-7, with D unresolved. CDR1 is SGHRS, CDR2 YFSETQ, per germline. The V end was cut by 6 bases, the J end by 6 bases, with 16 bases between. This CDR3 is 13 amino acids long. In nucleotides, the CDR3 is TGCGCCAGCACCGGCCCGCAACTCGGCGAGCAGTACTTC. Translation: CASTGPQLGEQYF. Full variable domain (missing parts from reference TRBV5-1 and TRBJ2-7): KAGVTQTPRYLIKTRGQQVTLSCSPISGHRSVSWYQQTPGQGLQFLFEYFSETQRNKGNFPGRFSGRQFSNSRSEMNVSTLELGDSALYLCASTGPQLGEQYFGPGTRLTVT.

The chain recombines TRBV4-3 with TRBJ2-2; 12 bases match TRBD1. The V segment lost 4 bases and the J segment 2 bases; nucleotides outside the gene matches: 14. The CDR3 sequence is 20 residues long. Germline V CDR1 and CDR2: LGHNA, YSLEER. Here the CDR3 DNA reads TGCGCCAGCAGCCCGACCCCCGGGACAGGGGGCCGCGATAACACCGGGGAGCTGTTTTTT. Translating it yields CASSPTPGTGGRDNTGELFF.

The rearrangement links TRBV6-1 to TRBJ2-3; no reliable D call. The CDR3 totals 17 residues. Per germline, CDR1 MNHNS and CDR2 SASEGT. V lost 5 bases, J lost 2 bases, and 20 bases lay in between. The CDR3 loop reads CASSPLSGGVYTDTQYF. The CDR3 coding sequence is TGTGCCAGCAGTCCCCTCTCCGGCGGAGTTTACACAGATACGCAGTATTTT.

A few counts support this clonotype. The V call is TRBV10-3, the J call TRBJ1-1; no clear D gene. Deletions cut 4 bases from V and 1 base from J, with 13 bases between. The CDR3 runs 15 residues. Germline CDR1 is ENHRY and CDR2 is SYGVKD. CDR3 protein: CAISVSGGENTEAFF. The CDR3 DNA is TGTGCCATCAGTGTCTCAGGCGGGGAGAACACTGAAGCTTTCTTT.

The chain employs TRBV7-2 and TRBJ2-3, with D tentatively TRBD2 (6 bases). There are 16 residues in the CDR3. With 5 bases removed from V and 3 bases from J, the gap between germline ends came to 18 bases. From germline, CDR1 is SGHTA and CDR2 FQGNSA. CDR3 in amino acids: CASSPSAAGLTDTQYF. The CDR3 DNA sequence: TGTGCCAGCAGCCCGTCAGCGGCGGGGTTAACAGATACGCAGTATTTT.

This clonotype showed up many times. This rearrangement joins TRBV24-1 to TRBJ2-7, with no clear D. V dropped 3 bases and J dropped 2 bases, with 7 bases sitting between them. This CDR3 is 13 amino acids long. The germline gives CDR1 KGHDR, CDR2 SFDVKD. CDR3 bases: TGTGCCACCAGTGATCCCCTGACCTACGAGCAGTACTTC. Its translation is CATSDPLTYEQYF.

The gene calls are TRBV19 and TRBJ2-5, with D maybe TRBD1 (5 bases). This CDR3 region has 13 residues. V dropped 8 bases and J dropped 11 bases, with 21 bases sitting between them. CDR1 LNHDA and CDR2 SQIVND come from the germline V gene (reference sequence). CDR3 nucleotides: TGTGCCAGTGGAGACAGTAATCGCGGTGAGCAGTACTTC. Translated: CASGDSNRGEQYF. The full variable domain, rest sourced from reference TRBV19 and TRBJ2-5, is DGGITQSPKYLFRKEGQNVTLSCEQNLNHDAMYWYRQDPGQGLRLIYYSQIVNDFQKGDIAEGYSVSREKKESFPLTVTSAQKNPTAFYLCASGDSNRGEQYFGPGTRLLVL.

This clonotype was seen at least ten times. V usage is TRBV29-1 and J usage is TRBJ2-7; weak D call: TRBD2 (6 bases). Germline values: CDR1 SQVTM, CDR2 ANQGSEA. The V end lost 7 bases, the J end lost 2 bases, and 15 bases lay between the germline ends. CDR3 length: 13 residues. The CDR3 region is CSASGGRTYEQYF. CDR3 nucleotide sequence: TGCAGCGCATCCGGGGGACGGACCTACGAGCAGTACTTC.

The chain is built from TRBV28 and TRBJ2-4; D gene unclear. This CDR3 has 12 residues. Germline CDR1 MDHEN, CDR2 SYDVKM. V lost 4 bases and J 8 bases, leaving 9 bases between the germline ends. The CDR3 DNA follows: TGTGCCAGCAGTTCGAAAAGGGACATTCAGTACTTC. Protein: CASSSKRDIQYF. Full variable domain (missing parts from reference TRBV28 and TRBJ2-4): DVKVTQSSRYLVKRTGEKVFLECVQDMDHENMFWYRQDPGLGLRLIYFSYDVKMKEKGDIPEGYSVSREKKERFSLILESASTNQTSMYLCASSSKRDIQYFGAGTRLSVL.

This clonotype appeared a few times. The rearrangement links TRBV12-3 or TRBV12-4 to TRBJ2-7; D not certain. The CDR3 spans 14 residues. Trimming took 1 base from V and 2 from J, leaving 9 bases between them. CDR3 sequence: CASSLGAETYEQYF. CDR3 nucleotide sequence: TGTGCCAGCAGTTTAGGGGCAGAAACCTACGAGCAGTACTTC.